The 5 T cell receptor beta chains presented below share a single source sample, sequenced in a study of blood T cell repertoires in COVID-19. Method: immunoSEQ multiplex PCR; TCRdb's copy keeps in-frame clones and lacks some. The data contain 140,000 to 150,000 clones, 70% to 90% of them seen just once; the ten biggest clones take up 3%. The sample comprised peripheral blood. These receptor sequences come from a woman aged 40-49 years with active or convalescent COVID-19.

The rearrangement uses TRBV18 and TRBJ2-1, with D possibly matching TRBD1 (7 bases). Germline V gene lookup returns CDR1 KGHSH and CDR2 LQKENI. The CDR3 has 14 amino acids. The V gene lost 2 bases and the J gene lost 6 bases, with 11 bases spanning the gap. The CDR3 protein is CASSPSQGGNEQFF. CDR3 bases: TGTGCCAGCTCACCAAGTCAGGGGGGCAATGAGCAGTTCTTC.

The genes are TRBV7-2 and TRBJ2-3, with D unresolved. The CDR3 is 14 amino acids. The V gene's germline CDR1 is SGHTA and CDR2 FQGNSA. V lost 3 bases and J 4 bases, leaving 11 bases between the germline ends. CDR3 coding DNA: TGTGCCAGCAGCTTCCTCCCCGCAGCAGATACGCAGTATTTT. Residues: CASSFLPAADTQYF.

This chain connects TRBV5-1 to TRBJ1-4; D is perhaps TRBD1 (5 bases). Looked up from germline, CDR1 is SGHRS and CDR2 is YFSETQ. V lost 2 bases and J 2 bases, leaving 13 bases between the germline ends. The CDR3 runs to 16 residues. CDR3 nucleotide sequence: TGCGCCAGCAGCTTTTCGCTCGGGGGGACTAATGAAAAACTGTTTTTT. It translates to CASSFSLGGTNEKLFF. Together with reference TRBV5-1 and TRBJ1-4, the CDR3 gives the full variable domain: KAGVTQTPRYLIKTRGQQVTLSCSPISGHRSVSWYQQTPGQGLQFLFEYFSETQRNKGNFPGRFSGRQFSNSRSEMNVSTLELGDSALYLCASSFSLGGTNEKLFFGSGTQLSVL.

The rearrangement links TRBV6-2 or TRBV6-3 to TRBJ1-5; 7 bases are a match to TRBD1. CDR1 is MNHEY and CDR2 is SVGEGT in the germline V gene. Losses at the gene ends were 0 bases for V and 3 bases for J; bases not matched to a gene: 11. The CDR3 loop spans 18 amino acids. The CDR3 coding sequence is TGTGCCAGCAGTTACTCGACCCGGGGACAGCGGATCAATCAGCCCCAGCATTTT. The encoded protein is CASSYSTRGQRINQPQHF.

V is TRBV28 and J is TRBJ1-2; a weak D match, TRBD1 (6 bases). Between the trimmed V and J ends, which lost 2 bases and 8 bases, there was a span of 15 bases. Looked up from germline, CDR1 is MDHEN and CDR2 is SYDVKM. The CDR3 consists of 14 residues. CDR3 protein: CASSLGSGAGGYTF. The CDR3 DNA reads TGTGCCAGCAGTTTAGGTTCAGGGGCAGGCGGCTACACCTTC.